These T cell receptor beta chains were read from a single sample in a study of T cells after yellow fever vaccination. From the 5' RACE reads, TCRdb called clonotypes with MiXCR, one entry per CDR3 protein. The sample includes approximately 350,000 distinct CDR3 sequences, 9.5% to 13% seen only once; the top ten take roughly a sixth. Sample: PBMCs, taken on the day of the first yellow fever vaccination. These receptors all come from a man between 18 and 29 years old who received the YFV17D yellow fever vaccine. The CDR3 runs from the conserved cysteine through the conserved F or W. Fields, in order: D gene, clone size, V gene, J gene, CDR3 protein, CDR3 DNA. A D gene is named only where the DNA matches it firmly. Rows may omit the clone size; those that give it use once, few, many or a size class.

D gene: NA
clone size: few
V gene: TRBV5-1
J gene: TRBJ1-5
CDR3 protein: CASSPWGFNQPQHF
CDR3 DNA: TGCGCCAGCAGCCCCTGGGGGTTCAATCAGCCCCAGCATTTT

D gene: TRBD1
clone size: few
V gene: TRBV4-1
J gene: TRBJ2-2
CDR3 protein: CASSQSMTGANTGELFF
CDR3 DNA: TGCGCCAGCAGCCAATCAATGACAGGGGCGAACACCGGGGAGCTGTTTTTT

D gene: TRBD1
clone size: many
V gene: TRBV6-1
J gene: TRBJ2-1
CDR3 protein: CASSLGQSSYNEQFF
CDR3 DNA: TGTGCCAGCTCACTGGGACAGAGCTCCTACAATGAGCAGTTCTTC

D gene: TRBD1
clone size: few
V gene: TRBV7-9
J gene: TRBJ2-3
CDR3 protein: CASSSRDRATDTQYF
CDR3 DNA: TGTGCCAGCAGCTCCCGGGACAGGGCCACAGATACGCAGTATTTT

D gene: TRBD2
clone size: many
V gene: TRBV5-1
J gene: TRBJ2-1
CDR3 protein: CASSRGPTSGGNNEQFF
CDR3 DNA: TGCGCCAGCAGCCGAGGGCCGACTAGCGGGGGAAACAATGAGCAGTTCTTC

D gene: NA
clone size: NA
V gene: TRBV4-1
J gene: TRBJ1-1
CDR3 protein: CASSQVGQGQNTEAFF
CDR3 DNA: TGCGCCAGCAGCCAAGTAGGCCAGGGACAGAACACTGAAGCTTTCTTT

D gene: NA
clone size: many
V gene: TRBV7-8
J gene: TRBJ2-1
CDR3 protein: CASSLHGDLNNEQFF
CDR3 DNA: TGTGCCAGCAGCTTGCACGGAGACCTTAACAATGAGCAGTTCTTC

D gene: NA
clone size: few
V gene: TRBV5-4
J gene: TRBJ2-2
CDR3 protein: CASSQLAFDTGELFF
CDR3 DNA: TGTGCCAGCAGCCAACTAGCCTTTGACACCGGGGAGCTGTTTTTT

D gene: TRBD1
clone size: few
V gene: TRBV29-1
J gene: TRBJ1-4
CDR3 protein: CSVEDVRTGLFF
CDR3 DNA: TGCAGCGTTGAAGATGTAAGGACAGGACTGTTTTTT

D gene: TRBD1
clone size: few
V gene: TRBV5-5
J gene: TRBJ2-2
CDR3 protein: CASSLGPTGVPGELFF
CDR3 DNA: TGTGCCAGCAGCTTGGGTCCGACAGGGGTCCCCGGGGAGCTGTTTTTT

D gene: NA
clone size: few
V gene: TRBV5-1
J gene: TRBJ2-4
CDR3 protein: CASSLVGFGAKNIQYF
CDR3 DNA: TGCGCCAGCAGCTTGGTCGGGTTTGGAGCCAAAAACATTCAGTACTTC

D gene: NA
clone size: NA
V gene: TRBV5-7
J gene: TRBJ2-3
CDR3 protein: CASSPSEGNTDTQYF
CDR3 DNA: TGTGCCAGCAGTCCCAGCGAGGGAAACACAGATACGCAGTATTTT

D gene: TRBD2
clone size: many
V gene: TRBV24-1
J gene: TRBJ2-1
CDR3 protein: CATSDSGLAYNEQFF
CDR3 DNA: TGTGCCACCAGTGATTCCGGACTAGCTTACAATGAGCAGTTCTTC

D gene: NA
clone size: NA
V gene: TRBV4-1
J gene: TRBJ2-5
CDR3 protein: CASSQDPGTQETQYF
CDR3 DNA: TGCGCCAGCAGCCAAGATCCGGGAACCCAAGAGACCCAGTACTTC

D gene: NA
clone size: few
V gene: TRBV12-3/TRBV12-4
J gene: TRBJ1-2
CDR3 protein: CASTRGEGRGYTF
CDR3 DNA: TGTGCCAGCACTCGAGGAGAAGGAAGGGGCTACACCTTC

D gene: NA
clone size: many
V gene: TRBV20-1
J gene: TRBJ1-2
CDR3 protein: CSATAGLLYGYTF
CDR3 DNA: TGCAGTGCCACGGCGGGGCTCCTCTATGGCTACACCTTC

D gene: NA
clone size: few
V gene: TRBV12-3/TRBV12-4
J gene: TRBJ1-4
CDR3 protein: CASSFGPKLFF
CDR3 DNA: TGTGCCAGCAGTTTTGGGCCAAAACTGTTTTTT

D gene: NA
clone size: few
V gene: TRBV29-1
J gene: TRBJ2-7
CDR3 protein: CSVEGGRLDEQYF
CDR3 DNA: TGCAGCGTTGAAGGGGGGAGGTTAGACGAGCAGTACTTC

D gene: TRBD1
clone size: NA
V gene: TRBV28
J gene: TRBJ2-5
CDR3 protein: CAGGTGETQYF
CDR3 DNA: TGTGCCGGGGGGACAGGGGAGACCCAGTACTTC

D gene: TRBD1
clone size: few
V gene: TRBV5-1
J gene: TRBJ2-7
CDR3 protein: CASSLVGTGSTYEQYF
CDR3 DNA: TGCGCCAGCAGCTTGGTCGGGACAGGGAGTACCTACGAGCAGTACTTC

D gene: TRBD2
clone size: NA
V gene: TRBV5-1
J gene: TRBJ2-5
CDR3 protein: CASSAMLAGEETQYF
CDR3 DNA: TGCGCCAGCAGCGCAATGCTAGCGGGGGAAGAGACCCAGTACTTC

D gene: NA
clone size: NA
V gene: TRBV24-1
J gene: TRBJ2-5
CDR3 protein: CATSDSGPRETQYF
CDR3 DNA: TGTGCCACCAGTGATTCAGGACCGCGGGAGACCCAGTACTTC

D gene: NA
clone size: NA
V gene: TRBV29-1
J gene: TRBJ1-1
CDR3 protein: CSSVTDLNTEAFF
CDR3 DNA: TGCAGCTCGGTGACAGACTTGAACACTGAAGCTTTCTTT

D gene: TRBD2
clone size: few
V gene: TRBV12-3/TRBV12-4
J gene: TRBJ2-1
CDR3 protein: CASSFGTSGVNEQFF
CDR3 DNA: TGTGCCAGCAGCTTCGGGACTAGCGGGGTCAATGAGCAGTTCTTC

D gene: NA
clone size: few
V gene: TRBV7-3
J gene: TRBJ2-1
CDR3 protein: CASSHRETGPKGQFF
CDR3 DNA: TGTGCCAGCAGTCACAGAGAAACGGGGCCTAAGGGGCAGTTCTTC

D gene: NA
clone size: NA
V gene: TRBV28
J gene: TRBJ1-1
CDR3 protein: CASSFPTVLNTEAFF
CDR3 DNA: TGTGCCAGCAGTTTCCCGACAGTGCTGAACACTGAAGCTTTCTTT

D gene: TRBD1
clone size: few
V gene: TRBV20-1
J gene: TRBJ1-2
CDR3 protein: CSARQGASRYGYTF
CDR3 DNA: TGCAGTGCTAGACAGGGGGCGAGTCGGTATGGCTACACCTTC

D gene: TRBD1
clone size: NA
V gene: TRBV28
J gene: TRBJ2-1
CDR3 protein: CASSSGQGSRQFF
CDR3 DNA: TGTGCCAGCAGTTCGGGACAGGGGTCGAGGCAGTTCTTC

D gene: NA
clone size: NA
V gene: TRBV20-1
J gene: TRBJ1-1
CDR3 protein: CSARRGEADTEAFF
CDR3 DNA: TGCAGTGCCCGGCGCGGGGAAGCAGACACTGAAGCTTTCTTT

D gene: NA
clone size: NA
V gene: TRBV5-1
J gene: TRBJ1-1
CDR3 protein: CASSLRRTNTEAFF
CDR3 DNA: TGCGCCAGCAGCTTGCGACGGACGAACACTGAAGCTTTCTTT

D gene: TRBD1
clone size: NA
V gene: TRBV12-3/TRBV12-4
J gene: TRBJ1-1
CDR3 protein: CASSPGQNYEAFF
CDR3 DNA: TGTGCCAGCAGTCCGGGACAGAATTATGAAGCTTTCTTT

D gene: NA
clone size: many
V gene: TRBV28
J gene: TRBJ1-1
CDR3 protein: CASSLNLNTEAFF
CDR3 DNA: TGTGCCAGCAGTTTGAACCTGAACACTGAAGCTTTCTTT

D gene: NA
clone size: NA
V gene: TRBV24-1
J gene: TRBJ2-5
CDR3 protein: CATSASRDGSQETQYF
CDR3 DNA: TGTGCCACCAGTGCCTCCCGGGACGGATCCCAAGAGACCCAGTACTTC

D gene: TRBD2
clone size: NA
V gene: TRBV6-1
J gene: TRBJ2-3
CDR3 protein: CASRTLAGGTDTQYF
CDR3 DNA: TGTGCCAGCAGAACTCTAGCGGGGGGCACAGATACGCAGTATTTT

D gene: TRBD1
clone size: many
V gene: TRBV20-1
J gene: TRBJ2-5
CDR3 protein: CSADRGGRVETQYF
CDR3 DNA: TGCAGTGCGGACAGGGGGGGTAGGGTAGAGACCCAGTACTTC

D gene: NA
clone size: many
V gene: TRBV10-3
J gene: TRBJ2-1
CDR3 protein: CAISESKSGEGANEQFF
CDR3 DNA: TGTGCCATCAGTGAGTCGAAATCGGGGGAAGGGGCCAATGAGCAGTTCTTC

D gene: NA
clone size: few
V gene: TRBV12-3/TRBV12-4
J gene: TRBJ2-7
CDR3 protein: CASGASSYEQYF
CDR3 DNA: TGTGCCAGCGGGGCGAGCTCCTACGAGCAGTACTTC

D gene: NA
clone size: NA
V gene: TRBV4-1
J gene: TRBJ1-6
CDR3 protein: CASSQEGWGSYNSPLHF
CDR3 DNA: TGCGCCAGCAGCCAAGAAGGGTGGGGATCCTATAATTCACCCCTCCACTTT

D gene: NA
clone size: few
V gene: TRBV5-4
J gene: TRBJ1-1
CDR3 protein: CASSPAGMNTEAFF
CDR3 DNA: TGTGCCAGCAGCCCGGCGGGGATGAACACTGAAGCTTTCTTT

D gene: NA
clone size: NA
V gene: TRBV6-5
J gene: TRBJ2-2
CDR3 protein: CASSYSEQGSGELFF
CDR3 DNA: TGTGCCAGCAGTTACTCGGAACAGGGCAGCGGGGAGCTGTTTTTT

D gene: NA
clone size: NA
V gene: TRBV11-2
J gene: TRBJ2-3
CDR3 protein: CASSRPWWRVRGTDTQYF
CDR3 DNA: TGTGCCAGCAGCCGCCCTTGGTGGAGGGTGAGGGGCACAGATACGCAGTATTTT

D gene: NA
clone size: few
V gene: TRBV7-3
J gene: TRBJ2-3
CDR3 protein: CASSPQGGFGTDTQYF
CDR3 DNA: TGTGCCAGCAGCCCCCAGGGGGGATTTGGCACAGATACGCAGTATTTT

D gene: NA
clone size: many
V gene: TRBV5-1
J gene: TRBJ1-1
CDR3 protein: CASSLEVIGNEAFF
CDR3 DNA: TGCGCCAGCAGCTTGGAGGTGATAGGGAATGAAGCTTTCTTT

D gene: NA
clone size: NA
V gene: TRBV5-4
J gene: TRBJ1-1
CDR3 protein: CASSLESRNTEAFF
CDR3 DNA: TGTGCCAGCAGCTTGGAATCGAGGAACACTGAAGCTTTCTTT

D gene: NA
clone size: NA
V gene: TRBV15
J gene: TRBJ2-3
CDR3 protein: CATSRAFRRYTQYF
CDR3 DNA: TGTGCCACCAGCAGAGCCTTCCGGAGGTATACGCAGTATTTT

D gene: NA
clone size: NA
V gene: TRBV20-1
J gene: TRBJ2-5
CDR3 protein: CSAERGSQETQYF
CDR3 DNA: TGCAGTGCTGAAAGGGGGTCCCAAGAGACCCAGTACTTC

D gene: NA
clone size: NA
V gene: TRBV24-1
J gene: TRBJ2-3
CDR3 protein: CATQGQTDTQYF
CDR3 DNA: TGTGCCACCCAAGGACAAACAGATACGCAGTATTTT

D gene: NA
clone size: few
V gene: TRBV4-1
J gene: TRBJ1-4
CDR3 protein: CASSQDVRGEKLFF
CDR3 DNA: TGCGCCAGCAGCCAAGATGTACGAGGCGAAAAACTGTTTTTT